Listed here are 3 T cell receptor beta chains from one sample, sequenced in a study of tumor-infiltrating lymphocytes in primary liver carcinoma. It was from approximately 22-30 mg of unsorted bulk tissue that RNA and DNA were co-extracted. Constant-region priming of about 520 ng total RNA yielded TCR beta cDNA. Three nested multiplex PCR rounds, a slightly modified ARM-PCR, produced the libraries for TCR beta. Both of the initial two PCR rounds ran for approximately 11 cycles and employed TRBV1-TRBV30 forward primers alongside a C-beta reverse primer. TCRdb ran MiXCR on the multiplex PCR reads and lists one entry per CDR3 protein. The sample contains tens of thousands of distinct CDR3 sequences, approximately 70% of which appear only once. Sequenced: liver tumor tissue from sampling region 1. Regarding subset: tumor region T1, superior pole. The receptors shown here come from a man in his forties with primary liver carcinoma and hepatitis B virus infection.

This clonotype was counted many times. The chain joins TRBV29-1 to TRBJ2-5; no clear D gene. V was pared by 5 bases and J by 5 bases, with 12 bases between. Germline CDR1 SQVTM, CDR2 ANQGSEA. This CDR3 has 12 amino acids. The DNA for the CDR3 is TGCAGCGTTACCGTCGGCACGGAGACCCAGTACTTC. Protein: CSVTVGTETQYF.

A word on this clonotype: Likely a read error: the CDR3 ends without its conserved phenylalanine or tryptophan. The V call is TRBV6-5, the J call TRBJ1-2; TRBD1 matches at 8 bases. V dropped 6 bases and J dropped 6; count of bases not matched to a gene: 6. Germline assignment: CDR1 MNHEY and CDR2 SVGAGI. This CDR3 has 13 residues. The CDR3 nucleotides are TGTGCCAGCAGGAAGGACAGGGACGATGGCTACACCGTC. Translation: CASRKDRDDGYTV.

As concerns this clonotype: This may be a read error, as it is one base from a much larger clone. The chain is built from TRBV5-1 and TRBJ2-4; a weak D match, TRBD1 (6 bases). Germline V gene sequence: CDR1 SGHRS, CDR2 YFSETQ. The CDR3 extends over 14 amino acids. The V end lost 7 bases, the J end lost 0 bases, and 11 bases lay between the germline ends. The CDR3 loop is CASPPRGAKNIQYF. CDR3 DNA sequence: TGCGCCAGCCCCCCCAGGGGAGCCAAAAACATTCAGTACTTC.